This T cell receptor (beta chain) was sequenced during a study of cytomegalovirus exposure and HLA in healthy donors. At the level of the study: Earlier, 100 million or so unique TCR beta sequences were recovered from approximately 180 million T cells by an analysis. Of the donors genotyped, approximately 400 in all, 75% to 85% fell in the Caucasian-associated ancestry cluster. Study outcomes and limitations: When analyzed later, a missense DCLRE1C variant was found to be linked to TCR beta V- and J-gene trimming. Most TCR beta V segments were productive about 87% or about 30% of the time in an earlier analysis.

Primers: 60 Vbeta forward and 13 Jbeta reverse. Clones were sequenced by immunoSEQ multiplex PCR, and TCRdb holds only the in-frame ones, with some missing. The sample carries roughly 120,000 clones, 70% to 85% recorded once. Points on this clone: The target antigen is unknown.

Trimming at V came to 4 bases and at J to 8 bases, leaving 9 bases not matched to a gene. Germline CDR1 is SGHNT and CDR2 is YYREEE (reference sequence). The CDR3 is made up of 15 amino acids. What was sequenced was PBMCs. The chain employs TRBV5-4 and TRBJ2-1, with 10 bases matching TRBD2. The source is a human donor in good health. This CDR3 reads CASSALAGDPHEQFF. CDR3 coding DNA: TGTGCCAGCAGCGCGCTAGCGGGAGATCCCCATGAGCAGTTCTTC.